This TCR beta chain was captured by sequencing in a study of T cells in Graves' hyperthyroidism and ophthalmopathy. Study-wide findings and caveats: Blood also contained most expanded thyroid clonotypes above 0.001.

Researchers amplified the TCR beta CDR3 regions from RNA transcripts. During a first-round RT-PCR of the TCR CDR3, the HTBI primer set was used. TCRdb re-analysed the multiplex PCR reads in MiXCR, keeping a single row per CDR3 protein. Among about 760,000 distinct CDR3 sequences listed, around 40% were seen once. The CDR3 has 16 residues. The junction had 14 bases not matched to a gene; V was cut back by 7 bases and J by 7 bases. Germline lookup yields CDR1 SGHTA and CDR2 FQGNSA. Points on this clonotype: Its target is unknown. A read error is possible here, since a much larger clone lies one base away.

The receptor's source is a woman aged 40 to 50 with Graves' hyperthyroidism. V is TRBV7-2 and J is TRBJ2-2; TRBD1 matches at 8 bases. Sequencing was performed on blood. The CDR3 loop reads CASNFGQGLMLGELFF. The CDR3 nucleotides are TGTGCCAGCAACTTCGGACAGGGCTTAATGCTCGGGGAGCTGTTTTTT.